This T cell receptor (beta chain) was captured by sequencing in a study of blood T cell repertoires in COVID-19 (dated by TCRdb to 2018 to 2021). Notes on the research overall: Samples covering the acute and convalescent phases of COVID-19 were provided by collaborators in the United States, Italy and Spain. A freely available public database, intended as a resource for researchers studying the immune response to SARS-CoV-2, is where the repertoires were released. Nearly every sample came with metadata listing a de-identified subject ID, COVID-19 status, age in years and sex. The prospective study material was composed of cDNA or gDNA derived from T cells, B-cell-depleted T cells, or PBMCs. Where available, HLA class I and class II types were taken from metadata supplied by the sample provider and were not determined by assay-based typing. Samples were obtained from the ongoing ImmuneRACE study (first 160 participants) and from roughly 1,300 subjects provided by 6 global collaborators. Subjects who had been exposed to COVID-19, were actively infected with it, or had recovered from it provided the deeply sampled blood TCRbeta repertoires that made up the dataset.

Overall results and qualifications from the work: Clinical and demographic metadata were provided uncurated, with the amount varying by source and participant.

The immunoSEQ Assay, a bias-controlled multiplex PCR, was used to amplify TCRbeta CDR3 regions from genomic DNA. The authors processed their data as follows. Within the assay, amplification of reference gene primers was used to estimate how many nucleated cells each sample contained. Sequence reads were collapsed and filtered to measure the absolute abundance of every unique TCRbeta CDR3 rearrangement. Productive Simpson clonality was computed per sample as the square root of Simpson's diversity index over productive rearrangements. This immuneACCESS table, as held by TCRdb, lists in-frame sequences with V and J called but not all clones. Of the missing ones, under half trace to an unresolved V gene in checked studies; the others have no known cause. The V and J calls and clone size are taken from that table; D and trimming were inferred from the DNA. This sample gives 180,000 or so clones in total; about 79% of them show up just once. Over 12% of the sample is in the top ten clones.

In the prospective study, participants were about 18 to 95 years old, resided in about two dozen geographic areas of the United States, and were enrolled through a virtual design. In the prospective study, cohorts were assigned on the basis of participant-reported clinical history obtained from a screening survey and a study questionnaire. For ImmuneRACE Cohort 3, a participant was defined as recovered based on two consecutive negative NP/OP PCR tests, clearance by a healthcare professional, or resolution of symptoms. In the prospective study, whole blood, serum and a nasopharyngeal or oropharyngeal swab were collected from each participant by mobile phlebotomists. Participants in the prospective study had the option to provide additional blood draws and questionnaires over a roughly 2-month period. Prospective study blood samples were shipped either frozen or at room temperature before DNA extraction.

As concerns this clone: The antigen this receptor binds is unknown. There are no base qualities to consult, and no much larger clone falls within one base.

Based on the germline V gene (reference sequence), the CDR1 and CDR2 sequences are GTSNPN and SVGIG. The V end loses 1 base and the J end loses 5 bases, and a stretch of 11 bases separates them. Taken from cysteine to phenylalanine, the CDR3 has 13 residues. Of the read, only the CDR3 DNA is kept; its 39 bases are in frame from base 1. The sequenced sample consisted of PBMCs or T cells enriched from blood (not recorded which). In this chain, TRBV30 is recombined with TRBJ2-5; TRBD2 could be the D gene, as 6 bases match. The sequence was collected from a man aged 45 to 65 who had recovered from COVID-19. The CDR3 protein sequence reads: CAWSASGLETQYF. The nucleotide sequence is TGTGCCTGGAGTGCGAGCGGGTTGGAGACCCAGTACTTC.